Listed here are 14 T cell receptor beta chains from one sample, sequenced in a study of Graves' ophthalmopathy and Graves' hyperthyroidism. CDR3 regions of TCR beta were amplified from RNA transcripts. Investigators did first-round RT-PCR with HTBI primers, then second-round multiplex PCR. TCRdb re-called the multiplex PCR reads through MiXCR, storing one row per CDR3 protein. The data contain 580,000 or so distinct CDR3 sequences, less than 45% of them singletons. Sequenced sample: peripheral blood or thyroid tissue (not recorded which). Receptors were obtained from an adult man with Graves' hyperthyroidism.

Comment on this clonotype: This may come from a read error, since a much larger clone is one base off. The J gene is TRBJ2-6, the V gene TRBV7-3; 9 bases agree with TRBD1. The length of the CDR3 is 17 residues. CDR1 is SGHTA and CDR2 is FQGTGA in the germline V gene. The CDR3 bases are TGTGCCGGCAGCCTAGGACAGGGGAACTCTGGGGCCAACGTCCTGACTTTC. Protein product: CAGSLGQGNSGANVLTF.

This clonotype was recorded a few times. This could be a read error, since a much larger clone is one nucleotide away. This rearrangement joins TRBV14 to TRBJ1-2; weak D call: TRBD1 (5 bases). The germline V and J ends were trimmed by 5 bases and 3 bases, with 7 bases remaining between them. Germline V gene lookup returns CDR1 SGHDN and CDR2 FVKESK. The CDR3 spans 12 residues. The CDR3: CASSWGHYGYTF. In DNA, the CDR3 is TGTGCCAGCAGCTGGGGACACTATGGCTACACCTTC.

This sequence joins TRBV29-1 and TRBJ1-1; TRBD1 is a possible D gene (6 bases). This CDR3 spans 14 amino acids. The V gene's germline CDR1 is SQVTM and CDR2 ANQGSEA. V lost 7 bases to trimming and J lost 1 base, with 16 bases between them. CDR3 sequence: CSAQPGHANTEAFF. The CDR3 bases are TGCAGCGCACAACCGGGACACGCGAACACTGAAGCTTTCTTT.

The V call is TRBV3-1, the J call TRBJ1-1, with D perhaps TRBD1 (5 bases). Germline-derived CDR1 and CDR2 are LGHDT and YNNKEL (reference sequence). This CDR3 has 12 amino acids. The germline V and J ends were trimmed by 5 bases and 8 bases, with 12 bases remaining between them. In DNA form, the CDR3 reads TGTGCCAGCAGCGACAGTTTGGGGGAAGCTTTCTTT. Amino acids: CASSDSLGEAFF.

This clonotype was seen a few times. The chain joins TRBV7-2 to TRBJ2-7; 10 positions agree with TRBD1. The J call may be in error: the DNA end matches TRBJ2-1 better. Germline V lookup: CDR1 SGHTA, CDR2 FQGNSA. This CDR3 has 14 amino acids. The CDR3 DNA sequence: TGTGCCAGCAAGATGGACAGGGGGAACAATGAGCAGTTCTTC. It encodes CASKMDRGNNEQFF.

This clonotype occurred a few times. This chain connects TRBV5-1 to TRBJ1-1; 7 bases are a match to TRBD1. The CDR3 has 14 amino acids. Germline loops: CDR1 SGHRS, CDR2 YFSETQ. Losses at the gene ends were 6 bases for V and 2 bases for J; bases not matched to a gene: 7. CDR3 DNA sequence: TGCGCCAGCACGAGGACAGGTCAAAACACTGAAGCTTTCTTT. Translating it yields CASTRTGQNTEAFF.

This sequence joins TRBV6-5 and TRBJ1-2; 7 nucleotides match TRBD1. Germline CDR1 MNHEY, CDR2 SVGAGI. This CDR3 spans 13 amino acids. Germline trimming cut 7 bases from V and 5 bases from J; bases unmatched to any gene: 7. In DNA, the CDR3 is TGTGCCAGCACACACACAGGGGCTTATGGCTACACCTTC. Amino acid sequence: CASTHTGAYGYTF.

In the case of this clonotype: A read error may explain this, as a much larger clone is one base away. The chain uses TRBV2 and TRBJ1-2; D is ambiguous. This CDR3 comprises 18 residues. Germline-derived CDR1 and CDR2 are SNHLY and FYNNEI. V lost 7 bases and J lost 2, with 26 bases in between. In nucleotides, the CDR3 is TGTGCCAGCACCGAGTCCGGGATTGGTCAGTCTGGGAACTATGGCTACACCTTC. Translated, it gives CASTESGIGQSGNYGYTF.

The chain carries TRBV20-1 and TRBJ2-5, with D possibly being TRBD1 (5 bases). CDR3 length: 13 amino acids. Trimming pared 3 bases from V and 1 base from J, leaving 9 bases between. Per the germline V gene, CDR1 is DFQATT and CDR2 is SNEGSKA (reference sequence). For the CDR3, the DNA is TGCAGTGCTAGCCGTACAGGCCAAGAGACCCAGTACTTC. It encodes CSASRTGQETQYF.

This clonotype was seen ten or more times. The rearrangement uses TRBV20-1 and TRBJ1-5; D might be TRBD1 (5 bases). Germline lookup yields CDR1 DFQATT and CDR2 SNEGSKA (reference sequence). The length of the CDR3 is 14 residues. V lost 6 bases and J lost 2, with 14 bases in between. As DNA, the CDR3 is TGCAGTGCAACCTTCGGGGGTGGCAATCAGCCCCAGCATTTT. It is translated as CSATFGGGNQPQHF.

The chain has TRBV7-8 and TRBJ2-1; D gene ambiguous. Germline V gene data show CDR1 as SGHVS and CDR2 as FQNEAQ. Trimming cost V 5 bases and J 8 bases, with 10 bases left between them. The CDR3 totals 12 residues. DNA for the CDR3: TGTGCCAGCAGCCGCTCTTCATATGAGCAGTTCTTC. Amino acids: CASSRSSYEQFF.

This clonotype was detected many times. The CDR3 spells CASSDWTLGPQPQHF. In DNA form, the CDR3 reads TGTGCCAGCAGTGACTGGACACTGGGCCCTCAGCCCCAGCATTTT. This chain links TRBV6-1 with TRBJ1-5; D may be TRBD1 (5 bases). Trimming cost V 3 bases and J 6 bases, with 15 bases left between them. CDR1 MNHNS and CDR2 SASEGT come from the germline V gene. The CDR3 spans 15 residues.

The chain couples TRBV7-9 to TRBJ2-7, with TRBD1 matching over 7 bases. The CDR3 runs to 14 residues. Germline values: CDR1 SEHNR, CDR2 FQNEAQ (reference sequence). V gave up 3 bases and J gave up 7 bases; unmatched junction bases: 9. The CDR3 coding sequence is TGTGCCAGCAGCTTTGGACCTGGCAGGGGGGAGCAGTACTTC. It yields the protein CASSFGPGRGEQYF.

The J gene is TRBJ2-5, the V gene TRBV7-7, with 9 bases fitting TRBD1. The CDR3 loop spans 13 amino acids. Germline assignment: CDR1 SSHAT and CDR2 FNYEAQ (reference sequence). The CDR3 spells CASTGTGTETQYF. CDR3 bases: TGTGCTTCGACAGGGACAGGGACCGAGACCCAGTACTTC.